The rows below give T cell receptor beta chains drawn from one sample of a study of OX40 agonist ivuxolimab in advanced cancers. TCRdb keeps only in-frame clones here, not all; method: immunoSEQ multiplex PCR. The repertoire includes about 93,000 clones, roughly 94% of them detected once, and about 2.6% sits in the top ten. Material: CD4+ or CD8+ T cells sorted from blood, obtained in a trial of the OX40 agonist ivuxolimab. These receptors all come from an adult with an advanced solid tumor such as melanoma, head and neck, liver or kidney cancer. CDR3s leave out the opening cysteine and the closing phenylalanine or tryptophan. Some rows have no size entry. The others give once, few or many, or a class for an expanded clone.

length: 14
J: TRBJ2-7
size: once
V: TRBV11-2
CDR3: ASSRHGVAGDYEQY

length: 13
J: TRBJ2-2
size: -
V: TRBV6-5
CDR3: ASSYSIRDTGELF

length: 10
J: TRBJ2-7
size: -
V: TRBV30
CDR3: AWSRTGNEQY

length: 16
J: TRBJ2-1
size: -
V: TRBV9
CDR3: ASSAPLAGSSSYNEQF

length: 13
J: TRBJ2-1
size: -
V: TRBV27
CDR3: ASSFTGGRGDEQF

length: 12
J: TRBJ1-1
size: few
V: TRBV6-1
CDR3: ASSAGGGGTEAF

length: 17
J: TRBJ2-7
size: -
V: TRBV14
CDR3: ASRYTGLGGLESSYEQY

length: 12
J: TRBJ2-2
size: -
V: TRBV6-5
CDR3: ASSYSGVAGELF

length: 13
J: TRBJ2-3
size: once
V: TRBV14
CDR3: ASSDGQFSTDTQY

length: 10
J: TRBJ1-5
size: few
V: TRBV27
CDR3: ASSSNNQPQH

length: 14
J: TRBJ2-7
size: -
V: TRBV5-5
CDR3: ASSLEPSGSTYEQY

length: 11
J: TRBJ1-1
size: -
V: TRBV4-2
CDR3: ASSQGTFTEAF

length: 12
J: TRBJ2-7
size: once
V: TRBV10-2
CDR3: ASSFLAGGGEQY

length: 14
J: TRBJ2-1
size: -
V: TRBV2
CDR3: ASSGELAGPYNEQF

length: 11
J: TRBJ1-4
size: -
V: TRBV30
CDR3: AWSVGGGEKLF

length: 11
J: TRBJ2-7
size: -
V: TRBV7-2
CDR3: ASSLGSRYVDN

length: 13
J: TRBJ1-2
size: -
V: TRBV29-1
CDR3: SVEERGQGKGGYT

length: 12
J: TRBJ1-2
size: -
V: TRBV11-2
CDR3: ASSPGTEFYGYT

length: 13
J: TRBJ2-1
size: -
V: TRBV6-5
CDR3: ASSHSGIREYEQF

length: 12
J: TRBJ1-1
size: -
V: TRBV5-6
CDR3: ASRPGLTDTEAF

length: 10
J: TRBJ2-2
size: -
V: TRBV7-9
CDR3: AIYRAAGELF

length: 11
J: TRBJ2-7
size: -
V: TRBV7-2
CDR3: ASSLGLASEQY

length: 9
J: TRBJ2-7
size: -
V: TRBV6-5
CDR3: ASSYSGEQY

length: 11
J: TRBJ2-1
size: -
V: TRBV27
CDR3: ASSPGGPNEQF

length: 12
J: TRBJ1-2
size: -
V: TRBV13
CDR3: ASSLGPANYGYT

length: 13
J: TRBJ2-7
size: -
V: TRBV27
CDR3: ASSLWPSGSYEQY

length: 13
J: TRBJ1-1
size: -
V: TRBV2
CDR3: ASSASTGGRTEAF

length: 13
J: TRBJ1-3
size: once
V: TRBV4-3
CDR3: ASSQDGGSGNTIY